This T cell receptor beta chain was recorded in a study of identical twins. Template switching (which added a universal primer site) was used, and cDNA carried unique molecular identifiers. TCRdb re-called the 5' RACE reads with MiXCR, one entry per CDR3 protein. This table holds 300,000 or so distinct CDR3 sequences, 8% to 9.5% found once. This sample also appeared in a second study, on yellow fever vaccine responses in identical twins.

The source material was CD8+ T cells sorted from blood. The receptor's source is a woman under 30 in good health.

CDR3 protein: CSVEVGSYEQYF. CDR3 sequence (DNA): TGCAGCGTTGAGGTAGGGTCCTACGAGCAGTACTTC. V and J are TRBV29-1 and TRBJ2-7; no clear D. The V gene's germline CDR1 is SQVTM and CDR2 ANQGSEA. This CDR3 is 12 amino acids long. V shed 3 bases and J shed 1 base, with 7 bases lying between them.